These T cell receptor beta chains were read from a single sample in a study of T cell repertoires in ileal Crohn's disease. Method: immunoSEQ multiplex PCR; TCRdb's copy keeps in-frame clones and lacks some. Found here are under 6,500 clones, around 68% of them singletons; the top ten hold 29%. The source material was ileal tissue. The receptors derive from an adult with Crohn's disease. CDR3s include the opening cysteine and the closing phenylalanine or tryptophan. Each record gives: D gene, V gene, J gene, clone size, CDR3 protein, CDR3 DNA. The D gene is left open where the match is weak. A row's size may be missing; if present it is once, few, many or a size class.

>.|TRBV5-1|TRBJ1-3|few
CASTETPSSGNTIYF
TGTGCCAGCACCGAGACACCCAGCTCTGGAAACACCATATATTTT
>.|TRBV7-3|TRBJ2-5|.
CASSLNKGGQETQYF
TGTGCCAGCAGCTTAAACAAGGGGGGGCAAGAGACCCAGTACTTC
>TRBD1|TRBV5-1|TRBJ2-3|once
CASSPGQADTQYF
TGTGCCAGCAGCCCGGGACAGGCAGATACGCAGTATTTT
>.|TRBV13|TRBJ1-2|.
CASSLGRGANGYTF
TGTGCCAGCAGCTTAGGTCGGGGGGCGAATGGCTACACCTTC
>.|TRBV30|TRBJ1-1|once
CAWSVWIGAAFF
TGTGCCTGGAGTGTTTGGATAGGGGCAGCTTTCTTT
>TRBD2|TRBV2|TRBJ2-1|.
CASMKGPGLGTYNEQFF
TGTGCCAGCATGAAGGGCCCGGGACTAGGGACCTACAATGAGCAGTTCTTC
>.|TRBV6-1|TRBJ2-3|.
CASSLWELTDTQYF
TGTGCCAGCAGTCTATGGGAGCTCACAGATACGCAGTATTTT
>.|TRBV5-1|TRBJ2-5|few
CASSLDNQETQYF
TGTGCCAGCAGCTTAGACAACCAAGAGACCCAGTACTTC
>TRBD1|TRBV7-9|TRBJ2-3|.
CASRTGTGGTDTQYF
TGTGCCAGCAGGACCGGGACAGGAGGCACAGATACGCAGTATTTT
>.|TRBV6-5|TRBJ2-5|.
CASSSSHRDQETQYF
TGTGCCAGCAGTTCATCGCACAGGGACCAAGAGACCCAGTACTTC
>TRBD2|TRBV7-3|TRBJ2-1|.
CASSDRTSGSNEQFF
TGTGCCAGCAGCGACCGGACTAGCGGCAGCAATGAGCAGTTCTTC
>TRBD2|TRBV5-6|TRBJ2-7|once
CASSLTGTSGYEQYF
TGTGCCAGCAGCTTAACCGGGACTAGCGGTTACGAGCAGTACTTC
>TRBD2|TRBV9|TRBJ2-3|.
CASSVATMLAGTDTQYF
TGTGCCAGCAGCGTAGCTACTATGCTAGCGGGCACAGATACGCAGTATTTT
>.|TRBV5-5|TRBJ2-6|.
CASSLLGGANVLTF
TGTGCCAGCAGCTTACTAGGAGGGGCCAACGTCCTGACTTTC
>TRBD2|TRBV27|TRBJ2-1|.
CASSLLGFSGKDEQFF
TGTGCCAGCAGTTTATTGGGGTTTAGCGGGAAGGATGAGCAGTTCTTC
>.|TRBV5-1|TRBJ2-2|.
CASSLAGAHQPGELFF
TGCGCCAGCAGCTTGGCAGGGGCCCATCAACCCGGGGAGCTGTTTTTT
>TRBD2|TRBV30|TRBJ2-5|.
CAWSGLAGGETQYF
TGTGCCTGGAGTGGACTAGCGGGAGGGGAGACCCAGTACTTC
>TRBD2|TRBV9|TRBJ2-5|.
CAGNLQREGLETQYF
TGTGCCGGTAATCTGCAGCGGGAGGGCCTTGAGACCCAGTACTTC
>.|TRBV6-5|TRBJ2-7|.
CASSYGWSSYEQYF
TGTGCCAGCAGTTATGGCTGGAGCTCCTACGAGCAGTACTTC
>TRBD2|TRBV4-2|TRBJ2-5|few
CASSQKGGTSGGETQYF
TGTGCCAGCAGCCAAAAGGGGGGGACTAGCGGGGGAGAGACCCAGTACTTC
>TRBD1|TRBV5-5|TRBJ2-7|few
CASSSGTGGYEQYF
TGTGCCAGCAGCTCCGGGACAGGAGGTTACGAGCAGTACTTC
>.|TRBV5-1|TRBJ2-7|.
CASSALQGNDEQYF
TGCGCCAGCAGCGCCCTACAGGGAAACGACGAGCAGTACTTC
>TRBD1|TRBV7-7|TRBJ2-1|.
CASSKDRGNEQFF
TGTGCCAGCAGCAAAGACAGGGGTAATGAGCAGTTCTTC
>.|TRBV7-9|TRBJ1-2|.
CASSHQNTGNYGYTF
TGCGCCAGCAGCCACCAAAACACAGGGAACTATGGCTACACCTTC
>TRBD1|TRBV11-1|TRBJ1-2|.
CASSSNPGTGDSFHYGYTF
TGTGCCAGCAGCTCAAACCCCGGGACAGGGGATTCCTTCCACTATGGCTACACCTTC